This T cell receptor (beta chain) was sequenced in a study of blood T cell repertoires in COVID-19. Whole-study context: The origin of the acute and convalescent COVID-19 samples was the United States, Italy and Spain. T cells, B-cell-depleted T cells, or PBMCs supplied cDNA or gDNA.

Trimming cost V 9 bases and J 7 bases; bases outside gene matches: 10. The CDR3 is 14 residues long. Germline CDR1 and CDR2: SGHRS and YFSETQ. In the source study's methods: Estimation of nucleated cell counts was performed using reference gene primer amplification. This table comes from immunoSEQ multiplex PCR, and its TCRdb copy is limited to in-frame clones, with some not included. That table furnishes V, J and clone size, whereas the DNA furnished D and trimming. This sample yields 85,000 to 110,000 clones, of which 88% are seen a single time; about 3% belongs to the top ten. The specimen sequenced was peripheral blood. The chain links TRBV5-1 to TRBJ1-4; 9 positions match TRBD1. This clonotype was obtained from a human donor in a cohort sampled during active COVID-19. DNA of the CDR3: TGCGCCACCTCTACAGGGGGCGCGAGTGAAAAACTGTTTTTT. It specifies CATSTGGASEKLFF.